These 30 T cell receptor beta chains were sequenced from one sample in a study of T cell responses to AZD1222 COVID-19 vaccine. The method was immunoSEQ multiplex PCR; TCRdb's version includes in-frame clones alone and lacks a portion of them. The table shows tens of thousands of clones, with 85% to 95% occurring only once. Sequences were derived from peripheral blood, sampled on day 0 of AZD1222 vaccination. The receptors stem from an adult in good health.

The V call is TRBV23-1, the J call TRBJ1-5; D unclear. TRBV23-1 is an ORF, with its function uncertain. Trimming cost V 3 bases and J 0 bases, with 18 bases left between them. The CDR3 extends over 18 amino acids. This chain's CDR3 is CASSQGKAILYSNQPQHF. The CDR3 nucleotides read TGCGCCAGCAGTCAGGGGAAAGCCATTCTGTATAGCAATCAGCCCCAGCATTTT.

The V gene is TRBV6-5, the J gene TRBJ1-1; 9 bases agree with TRBD1. The CDR3 is 13 amino acids. CDR1 MNHEY and CDR2 SVGAGI come from the germline V gene. V gave up 6 bases and J gave up 5 bases; unmatched junction bases: 4. The CDR3 DNA reads TGTGCCAGCAGGGACAGGGGAATGACTGAAGCTTTCTTT. Amino acid sequence: CASRDRGMTEAFF.

The V call is TRBV5-1, the J call TRBJ2-5, with D unresolved. CDR3 length equals 14 residues. Per the germline V gene, CDR1 is SGHRS and CDR2 is YFSETQ. The V gene lost 3 bases and the J gene lost 2 bases, with 11 bases spanning the gap. CDR3 in DNA: TGCGCCAGCAGCTGGGGAAGGGAACAAGAGACCCAGTACTTC. Its protein is CASSWGREQETQYF.

The chain is built from TRBV24-1 and TRBJ2-1, with 10 bases fitting TRBD1. Trimming removed 9 bases from V and 8 bases from J; junction bases left unmatched: 12. The CDR3 is 15 amino acids. The germline gives CDR1 KGHDR, CDR2 SFDVKD. DNA of the CDR3: TGTGCCACCGCTCCTCTGACAGGGGGCGAGCATGAGCAGTTCTTC. Protein: CATAPLTGGEHEQFF.

The chain has TRBV23-1 and TRBJ1-3; perhaps TRBD1 as D (5 bases). TRBV23-1 is an open reading frame, and its role is uncertain. This CDR3 contains 17 residues. The germline V and J ends were trimmed by 5 bases and 0 bases, with 17 bases remaining between them. The CDR3 sequence is CASSLIRDGNSGNTIYF. DNA for the CDR3: TGCGCCAGCAGTTTAATCAGGGACGGAAACTCTGGAAACACCATATATTTT.

The count of this clone is one. The chain couples TRBV27 to TRBJ2-5, with TRBD1 matching over 8 bases. The CDR3 sequence is 13 residues long. Trimming took 4 bases from V and 6 from J; bases not matched to a gene: 4. CDR1 is MNHEY and CDR2 is SMNVEV in the germline V gene (reference sequence). CDR3 in amino acids: CASSSTGVKTQYF. The CDR3 nucleotides read TGTGCCAGCAGTTCGACAGGGGTCAAGACCCAGTACTTC.

The chain joins TRBV19 to TRBJ1-5; the D gene is possibly TRBD1 (6 bases). Germline CDR1 is LNHDA and CDR2 is SQIVND (reference sequence). Trimming left V 5 bases short and J 4 bases short, with 18 bases between. This CDR3 spans 16 amino acids. CDR3 sequence reads: CASSVIPGTSNQPQHF. The CDR3 nucleotides read TGTGCCAGTAGTGTAATTCCCGGGACAAGTAATCAGCCCCAGCATTTT.

This clone showed up just once. The gene calls are TRBV13 and TRBJ2-5, with D maybe TRBD1 (5 bases). With 0 bases removed from V and 3 bases from J, the gap between germline ends came to 5 bases. Germline CDR1 and CDR2: PRHDT and FYEKMQ (reference sequence). This CDR3 spans 13 amino acids. The CDR3 DNA is TGTGCCAGCAGCTTAGGAGGGGAAGAGACCCAGTACTTC. This sequence encodes CASSLGGEETQYF.

The V gene is TRBV10-2, the J gene TRBJ2-2; no clear D gene. Germline assignment: CDR1 WSHSY and CDR2 SAAADI. V was shortened by 4 bases and J by 4 bases, with 16 bases between the two germline ends. The CDR3 contains 16 residues. CDR3 DNA: TGCGCCAGCAGTGTGCCCCCCCCAGGAGCCACCGGGGAGCTGTTTTTT. Translated, it gives CASSVPPPGATGELFF.

The genes are TRBV18 and TRBJ1-1, with 7 bases that match TRBD1. V dropped 4 bases and J dropped 6; count of bases not matched to a gene: 5. Germline V gives CDR1 KGHSH, CDR2 LQKENI. The CDR3 runs 13 residues. In DNA, the CDR3 is TGTGCCAGCTCACGAGACAGGGCCTCTGAAGCTTTCTTT. Translating it yields CASSRDRASEAFF. Together with reference TRBV18 and TRBJ1-1, the CDR3 gives the full variable domain: NAGVMQNPRHLVRRRGQEARLRCSPMKGHSHVYWYRQLPEEGLKFMVYLQKENIIDESGMPKERFSAEFPKEGPSILRIQQVVRGDSAAYFCASSRDRASEAFFGQGTRLTVV.

The J gene is TRBJ1-6, the V gene TRBV28; D unresolved. CDR1 and CDR2 (germline): MDHEN, SYDVKM. The ends were cut back, 5 bases at V and 13 bases at J, with 9 bases in the middle. The CDR3 contains 11 residues. The DNA for the CDR3 is TGTGCCAGCAGTGGCCCTCCCCCCCTCCACTTT. It is translated as CASSGPPPLHF.

The chain is built from TRBV7-8 and TRBJ1-4; D gene unclear. The CDR3 has 14 amino acids. The germline gives CDR1 SGHVS, CDR2 FQNEAQ. V dropped 5 bases and J dropped 2 bases, with 9 bases sitting between them. CDR3 residues: CASSLLGTNEKLFF. DNA of the CDR3: TGTGCCAGCAGCCTCTTGGGGACTAATGAAAAACTGTTTTTT.

The count of this clone is one. This chain connects TRBV7-2 to TRBJ2-1; D ambiguous. The germline V and J ends were trimmed by 3 bases and 9 bases, with 12 bases remaining between them. The germline CDR1 and CDR2 sequences are SGHTA and FQGNSA. This CDR3 is built from 13 residues. CDR3 bases: TGTGCCAGCAGCTTGGACCCGTCCGGTGAGCAGTTCTTC. It yields the protein CASSLDPSGEQFF. The whole variable domain, filled in from reference TRBV7-2 and TRBJ2-1, reads GAGVSQSPSNKVTEKGKDVELRCDPISGHTALYWYRQSLGQGLEFLIYFQGNSAPDKSGLPSDRFSAERTGGSVSTLTIQRTQQEDSAVYLCASSLDPSGEQFFGPGTRLTVL.

This clone has more than one count but fewer than ten. The chain uses TRBV7-2 and TRBJ1-3; unclear D gene. Germline V lookup: CDR1 SGHTA, CDR2 FQGNSA. Trimming pared 3 bases from V and 5 bases from J, leaving 5 bases between. The CDR3 loop spans 12 amino acids. The CDR3 nucleotides read TGTGCCAGCAGCTTGAACAGAAACACCATATATTTT. Protein sequence: CASSLNRNTIYF.

This sequence joins TRBV6-5 and TRBJ1-5; the match to TRBD1 covers 8 bases. V lost 5 bases and J lost 5; bases outside the gene matches: 5. The CDR3 is 14 amino acids. Germline loops: CDR1 MNHEY, CDR2 SVGAGI. This CDR3 reads CASSPGQGHQPQHF. As DNA, the CDR3 is TGTGCCAGCAGTCCAGGACAGGGTCATCAGCCCCAGCATTTT.

This clone appeared once. The V gene is TRBV29-1, the J gene TRBJ1-1, with 9 bases that match TRBD1. V dropped 3 bases and J dropped 4; count of bases not matched to a gene: 3. This CDR3 is built from 13 residues. Germline-derived CDR1 and CDR2 are SQVTM and ANQGSEA. As DNA, the CDR3 is TGCAGCGTTGATCCGGGACAGGGCACTGAAGCTTTCTTT. Its protein is CSVDPGQGTEAFF.

This chain links TRBV6-5 with TRBJ1-4; D might be TRBD1 (6 bases). V was pared by 0 bases and J by 7 bases, with 9 bases between. The CDR3 totals 14 residues. Germline V gives CDR1 MNHEY, CDR2 SVGAGI. CDR3 DNA sequence: TGTGCCAGCAGTTACTCTTCAGGGGCTGAAAAACTGTTTTTT. It encodes CASSYSSGAEKLFF.

The chain links TRBV5-1 to TRBJ1-3; D may be TRBD1 (5 bases). The germline V gene encodes CDR1 SGHRS and CDR2 YFSETQ. CDR3 size: 16 residues. V shed 0 bases and J shed 8 bases, with 18 bases lying between them. DNA for the CDR3: TGCGCCAGCAGCTTGGACCCGACAGCTGAAAGGGACACCATATATTTT. As protein: CASSLDPTAERDTIYF.

This chain joins TRBV27 and TRBJ2-1; D perhaps matches TRBD1 (6 bases). V lost 5 bases to trimming and J lost 8 bases, with 10 bases between them. The CDR3 is 12 amino acids. Germline-derived CDR1 and CDR2 are MNHEY and SMNVEV (reference sequence). CDR3 bases: TGTGCCAGCAGTCCACAGGGTGATGAGCAGTTCTTC. Encoded protein: CASSPQGDEQFF.

This clone has only one observation. The chain links TRBV30 to TRBJ1-1; perhaps TRBD1 as D (6 bases). V was clipped by 2 bases and J by 3 bases, with 13 bases between them. The CDR3 is made up of 14 amino acids. The germline V gene encodes CDR1 GTSNPN and CDR2 SVGIG (reference sequence). CDR3 sequence: CAWSPPGAHTEAFF. CDR3 in DNA: TGTGCCTGGAGTCCCCCGGGGGCGCACACTGAAGCTTTCTTT.

The rearrangement joins TRBV19 to TRBJ2-2; perhaps TRBD1 as D (6 bases). Germline CDR1 reads LNHDA; CDR2 reads SQIVND (reference sequence). V was pared by 7 bases and J by 1 base, with 10 bases between. The CDR3 covers 14 residues. DNA of the CDR3: TGTGCCAGTAAGGGACACCTGAACACCGGGGAGCTGTTTTTT. This gives the protein CASKGHLNTGELFF.

The gene calls are TRBV20-1 and TRBJ1-1; D unresolved. The CDR3 totals 11 residues. CDR1 DFQATT and CDR2 SNEGSKA come from the germline V gene (reference sequence). CDR3 protein: CSSGMYTEAFF. The DNA for the CDR3 is TGCAGCTCGGGCATGTACACTGAAGCTTTCTTT.

J is TRBJ2-1 and V is TRBV10-1; TRBD2 matches at 10 bases. This CDR3 spans 15 amino acids. V shed 7 bases and J 8 bases; nucleotides not matched to a gene: 11. Germline-derived CDR1 and CDR2 are WNHNN and SYGVQD (reference sequence). The CDR3 nucleotides are TGCGCCAGCATGATCGGGCTAGCGGGAGAACATGAGCAGTTCTTC. Translation: CASMIGLAGEHEQFF.

The chain has TRBV6-5 and TRBJ1-2, with D tentatively TRBD1 (6 bases). The CDR3 contains 13 residues. Trimming removed 6 bases at V and 5 bases at J, with 13 bases between. Germline V CDR1 and CDR2: MNHEY, SVGAGI. This CDR3 reads CASSDRTLYGYTF. The DNA of the CDR3 is TGTGCCAGCAGCGACAGGACCCTATATGGCTACACCTTC.

The CDR3 is CASSPIWGQTEAFF. The CDR3 DNA sequence: TGTGCCAGCTCACCGATCTGGGGGCAAACTGAAGCTTTCTTT. This chain links TRBV18 with TRBJ1-1; possibly TRBD1 for D (6 bases). The length of the CDR3 is 14 residues. The V gene lost 3 bases and the J gene lost 5 bases, with 13 bases spanning the gap. CDR1 and CDR2 from the germline V gene are KGHSH and LQKENI.

This sequence joins TRBV27 and TRBJ2-7; the match to TRBD1 covers 9 bases. The CDR3 has 15 residues. Per the germline V gene, CDR1 is MNHEY and CDR2 is SMNVEV (reference sequence). The J segment lost 4 bases and the V segment lost 0 bases, leaving 4 bases of the junction unmatched. The CDR3 region is CASSLSGGTGYEQYF. Written as DNA, the CDR3 is TGTGCCAGCAGTTTATCAGGTGGGACAGGGTACGAGCAGTACTTC.

The V call is TRBV7-9, the J call TRBJ2-1; D may be TRBD1 or TRBD2 (5 bases each). V was pared by 4 bases and J by 1 base, with 14 bases between. Germline CDR1 is SEHNR and CDR2 is FQNEAQ (reference sequence). This CDR3 contains 16 residues. The CDR3 region has the DNA TGTGCCAGCAGCTCCAGCGGTGGGGCATCCTACAATGAGCAGTTCTTC. It encodes CASSSSGGASYNEQFF.

The J gene is TRBJ2-4, the V gene TRBV25-1; D not resolved. The CDR3 loop spans 13 amino acids. The germline CDR1 and CDR2 sequences are MGHDK and SYGVNS. Trimming removed 6 bases from V and 9 bases from J, with 15 bases in between. In DNA, the CDR3 is TGTGCCAGCAGCTCCGGCCCACTGGGCATTCAGTACTTC. Translating it yields CASSSGPLGIQYF.

V usage is TRBV4-3 and J usage is TRBJ2-1; D ambiguous. The CDR3 has 15 amino acids. The V end lost 1 base, the J end lost 0 bases, and 7 bases lay between the germline ends. Looked up from germline, CDR1 is LGHNA and CDR2 is YSLEER. CDR3 amino acids: CASSQAPSSYNEQFF. The CDR3 DNA follows: TGCGCCAGCAGCCAAGCCCCGAGCTCCTACAATGAGCAGTTCTTC.

The chain employs TRBV4-1 and TRBJ2-7; D possibly corresponds to TRBD2 (5 bases). Trimming took 3 bases from V and 5 from J, leaving 11 bases between them. Germline V gene lookup returns CDR1 MGHRA and CDR2 YSYEKL. This CDR3 region has 13 residues. The CDR3 DNA reads as TGCGCCAGCAGCCATGCGGGCGGCGACGAGCAGTACTTC. Residues: CASSHAGGDEQYF.